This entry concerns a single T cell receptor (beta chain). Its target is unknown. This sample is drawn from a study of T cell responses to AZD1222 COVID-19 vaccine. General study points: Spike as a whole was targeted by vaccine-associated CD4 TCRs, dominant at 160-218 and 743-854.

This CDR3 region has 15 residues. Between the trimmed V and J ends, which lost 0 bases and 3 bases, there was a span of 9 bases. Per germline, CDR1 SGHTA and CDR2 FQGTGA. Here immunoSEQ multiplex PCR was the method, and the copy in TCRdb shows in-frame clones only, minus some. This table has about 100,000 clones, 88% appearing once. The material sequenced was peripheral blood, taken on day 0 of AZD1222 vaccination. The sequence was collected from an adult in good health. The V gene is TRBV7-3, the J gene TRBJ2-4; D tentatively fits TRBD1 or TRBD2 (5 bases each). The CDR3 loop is CASSLTRAGKNIQYF. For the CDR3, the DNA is TGTGCCAGCAGCTTAACCAGGGCGGGCAAAAACATTCAGTACTTC.